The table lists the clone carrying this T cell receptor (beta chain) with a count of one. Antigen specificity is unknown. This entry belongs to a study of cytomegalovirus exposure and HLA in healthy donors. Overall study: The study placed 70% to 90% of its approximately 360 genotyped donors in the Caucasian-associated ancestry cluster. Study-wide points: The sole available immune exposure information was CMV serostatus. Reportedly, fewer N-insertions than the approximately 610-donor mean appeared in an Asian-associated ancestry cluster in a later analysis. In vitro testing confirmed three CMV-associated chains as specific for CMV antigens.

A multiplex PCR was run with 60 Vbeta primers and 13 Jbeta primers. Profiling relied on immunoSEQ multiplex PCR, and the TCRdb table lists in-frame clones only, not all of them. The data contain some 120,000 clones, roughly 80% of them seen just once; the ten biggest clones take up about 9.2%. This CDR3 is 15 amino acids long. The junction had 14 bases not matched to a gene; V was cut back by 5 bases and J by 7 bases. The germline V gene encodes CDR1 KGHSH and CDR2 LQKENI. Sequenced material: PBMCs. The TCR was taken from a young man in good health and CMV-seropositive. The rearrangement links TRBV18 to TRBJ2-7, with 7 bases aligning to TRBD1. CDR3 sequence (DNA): TGTGCCAGCTCAAGCTCAAACAGGGGCTCGCGGGAGCAGTACTTC. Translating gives CASSSSNRGSREQYF.